The 8 T cell receptor beta chains given below trace back to one sample, sequenced in a study of blood T cell repertoires in COVID-19. Sequencing was performed with immunoSEQ multiplex PCR; in TCRdb, only in-frame clones are kept and a portion is missing. The table lists almost 500,000 clones, approximately 91% of them singletons. The specimen was PBMCs or T cells enriched from blood (not recorded which). The receptor source for this set is an older woman who had recovered from COVID-19.

The chain has TRBV10-3 and TRBJ2-3; TRBD1 matches 7 bases. The ends lost 6 bases at V and 7 bases at J; junction bases unmatched: 4. Looked up from germline, CDR1 is ENHRY and CDR2 is SYGVKD. The CDR3 is 12 amino acids. The CDR3 region is CAISETGYTQYF. The CDR3 DNA reads as TGTGCCATCAGCGAGACAGGGTATACGCAGTATTTT.

The rearrangement uses TRBV12-3 or TRBV12-4 and TRBJ2-2; D uncertain. This CDR3 comprises 13 residues. Between the trimmed V and J ends, which lost 5 bases and 2 bases, there was a span of 6 bases. The CDR3 reads CASSLRNTGELFF. The CDR3 DNA follows: TGTGCCAGCAGTCTACGTAACACCGGGGAGCTGTTTTTT.

The chain joins TRBV6-5 to TRBJ1-3, with 7 bases fitting TRBD1. V lost 2 bases, J lost 4 bases, and 5 bases stayed unmatched. Germline-derived CDR1 and CDR2 are MNHEY and SVGAGI. This CDR3 has 15 residues. CDR3 DNA: TGTGCCAGCAGTTACCATGACAGGGCCGGAAACACCATATATTTT. Translating it yields CASSYHDRAGNTIYF.

The rearrangement joins TRBV6-5 to TRBJ2-7, with 14 bases aligning to TRBD2. This CDR3 spans 15 amino acids. V shed 5 bases and J 4 bases; nucleotides not matched to a gene: 4. Germline V gene lookup returns CDR1 MNHEY and CDR2 SVGAGI. The CDR3 is CASSKGLAGEYEQYF. The CDR3 region has the DNA TGTGCCAGCAGTAAGGGACTAGCGGGAGAATACGAGCAGTACTTC.

The chain joins TRBV2 to TRBJ1-4; D might be TRBD1 (6 bases). This CDR3 is built from 14 residues. CDR1 is SNHLY, CDR2 FYNNEI, per germline. Trimming took off 6 bases at V and 5 bases at J, with 13 bases between the two ends. This CDR3 is CASRVQGSNEKLFF. The CDR3 nucleotides read TGTGCCAGCAGGGTACAGGGCAGCAATGAAAAACTGTTTTTT.

Worth noting for this clone: Other DNA variants within this sample encode the same CDR3. The chain links TRBV2 to TRBJ1-4, with 9 bases lining up with TRBD1. V lost 8 bases and J lost 8; bases outside the gene matches: 6. The germline V gene has CDR1 SNHLY and CDR2 FYNNEI. CDR3 length: 13 residues. CDR3 sequence: CASSGTGNEKLFF. CDR3 DNA sequence: TGTGCCAGCTCCGGGACAGGGAACGAAAAACTGTTTTTT. Using reference TRBV2 and TRBJ1-4 for the parts outside the CDR3, the full variable domain is EPEVTQTPSHQVTQMGQEVILRCVPISNHLYFYWYRQILGQKVEFLVSFYNNEISEKSEIFDDQFSVERPDGSNFTLKIRSTKLEDSAMYFCASSGTGNEKLFFGSGTQLSVL.

The chain links TRBV6-5 to TRBJ2-7; 11 bases fit TRBD1. Germline CDR1 is MNHEY and CDR2 is SVGAGI. This CDR3 has 13 amino acids. J was trimmed by 9 bases and V by 6 bases; bases with no gene match: 7. The CDR3 DNA follows: TGTGCCAGCAGGGCCGGGACAGGGGGTTGGCAGTACGTC. Residues: CASRAGTGGWQYV.

The J gene is TRBJ1-1, the V gene TRBV10-1; the match to TRBD1 covers 9 bases. Germline assignment: CDR1 WNHNN and CDR2 SYGVQD (reference sequence). CDR3 size: 13 residues. V gave up 3 bases and J gave up 8 bases; unmatched junction bases: 4. The CDR3: CASSDIQGAEAFF. CDR3 DNA: TGCGCCAGCAGTGATATACAGGGGGCGGAAGCTTTCTTT.